These 29 T cell receptor beta chains share one sample of origin, sequenced in a study of identical twins. One entry per CDR3 protein, called by TCRdb with MiXCR from the 5' RACE reads. Of 450,000 or so distinct CDR3 sequences listed, over 12% are singletons. A further study also used this sample, focusing on yellow fever vaccine responses in identical twins.

The sequenced material came from CD4+ T cells sorted from blood. The source of these receptors is a woman aged 18-29 years in good health.

The gene calls are TRBV20-1 and TRBJ2-5; 10 bases line up with TRBD2. The CDR3 loop spans 15 amino acids. Germline-derived CDR1 and CDR2 are DFQATT and SNEGSKA (reference sequence). V dropped 5 bases and J dropped 5; count of bases not matched to a gene: 11. The CDR3 loop reads CSAAGSGRAKETQYF. CDR3 nucleotides: TGCAGTGCTGCGGGGAGCGGGAGGGCCAAGGAGACCCAGTACTTC.

The gene calls are TRBV5-5 and TRBJ2-7, with TRBD2 matching over 9 bases. V was pared by 4 bases and J by 5 bases, with 13 bases of the junction left unmatched. This CDR3 is built from 16 residues. Germline CDR1 SGHKS, CDR2 YYEKEE (reference sequence). The CDR3 sequence: CASSPGLLSGSHEQYF. CDR3 bases: TGTGCCAGCAGCCCGGGGCTCCTTAGCGGGAGCCACGAGCAGTACTTC.

The chain couples TRBV7-2 to TRBJ2-7; perhaps TRBD2 as D (6 bases). The CDR3 totals 15 residues. Trimming shortened V by 2 bases and J by 4 bases, and 15 bases separated the two germline ends. The germline gives CDR1 SGHTA, CDR2 FQGNSA. This CDR3 is CASSLFRGNRYEQYF. CDR3 sequence (DNA): TGTGCCAGCAGCTTATTCCGGGGGAATCGTTACGAGCAGTACTTC.

The J gene is TRBJ2-1, the V gene TRBV7-3; D possibly matches TRBD1 or TRBD2 (5 bases each). The CDR3 is made up of 14 amino acids. Trimming shortened V by 3 bases and J by 6 bases, and 12 bases separated the two germline ends. The germline V gene encodes CDR1 SGHTA and CDR2 FQGTGA. CDR3 sequence reads: CASSFGRGRNEQFF. The CDR3 DNA reads TGTGCCAGCAGCTTCGGCCGGGGCCGCAATGAGCAGTTCTTC.

This sequence joins TRBV19 and TRBJ2-3; D may be TRBD2 (6 bases). The CDR3 runs to 16 residues. Germline loops: CDR1 LNHDA, CDR2 SQIVND (reference sequence). V was cut by 3 bases and J by 6 bases, with 19 bases left in between. The CDR3 here is CASSMSRGSPTDTQYF. The CDR3 DNA sequence: TGTGCCAGTAGTATGTCCCGGGGGTCCCCTACGGATACGCAGTATTTT.

J is TRBJ2-3 and V is TRBV15; 12 bases match TRBD1. Germline CDR1 reads LNHNV; CDR2 reads YYDKDF (reference sequence). The CDR3 loop spans 16 amino acids. J was trimmed by 3 bases and V by 1 base; bases with no gene match: 2. The CDR3 region is CATSRGDRGLTDTQYF. CDR3 bases: TGTGCCACCAGCAGAGGGGACAGGGGGCTTACAGATACGCAGTATTTT.

This clonotype occurred a few times. V usage is TRBV28 and J usage is TRBJ2-1; possible D gene TRBD1, 5 bases. Germline CDR1 is MDHEN and CDR2 is SYDVKM. The V end was cut by 8 bases, the J end by 3 bases, with 11 bases between. This CDR3 region has 13 residues. CDR3 region: CASLRTGYNEQFF. CDR3 bases: TGTGCCAGCCTCCGTACAGGCTACAATGAGCAGTTCTTC.

This chain uses TRBV20-1 with TRBJ2-7; D may be TRBD2 (6 bases). The germline V gene encodes CDR1 DFQATT and CDR2 SNEGSKA (reference sequence). This CDR3 is 11 amino acids long. V lost 3 bases to trimming and J lost 5 bases, with 8 bases between them. CDR3 sequence: CSASTGDEQYF. CDR3 nucleotides: TGCAGTGCTAGTACGGGGGACGAGCAGTACTTC.

This clonotype was detected only a few times. The CDR3 protein is CASSEPMRNTEAFF. The CDR3 DNA is TGTGCCAGCAGTGAGCCCATGAGGAACACTGAAGCTTTCTTT. The genes are TRBV6-1 and TRBJ1-1; D ambiguous. V dropped 3 bases and J dropped 1 base, with 9 bases sitting between them. CDR1 and CDR2 from the germline V gene are MNHNS and SASEGT. This CDR3 has 14 amino acids.

The chain couples TRBV6-1 to TRBJ1-1; D gene uncertain. This CDR3 has 14 amino acids. Germline V gene lookup returns CDR1 MNHNS and CDR2 SASEGT. Trimming shortened V by 6 bases and J by 3 bases, and 14 bases separated the two germline ends. CDR3 DNA: TGTGCCAGCAGGGTGTGGGGTTCGGACACTGAAGCTTTCTTT. It specifies CASRVWGSDTEAFF.

This chain links TRBV20-1 with TRBJ2-7, with TRBD2 matching over 8 bases. This CDR3 is built from 15 residues. V shed 0 bases and J 4 bases; nucleotides not matched to a gene: 8. In germline, CDR1 is DFQATT, CDR2 SNEGSKA (reference sequence). The CDR3 sequence is CSARDRREGRYEQYF. CDR3 sequence (DNA): TGCAGTGCTAGAGATAGACGGGAGGGCCGGTACGAGCAGTACTTC.

This clonotype was recorded a few times. V and J are TRBV7-2 and TRBJ2-5; TRBD2 agrees at 7 bases. The CDR3 extends over 14 amino acids. The V and J ends lost 2 bases and 6 bases, in that order; junction bases with no gene match: 6. The germline V gene has CDR1 SGHTA and CDR2 FQGNSA. The CDR3: CASSLNGGFQTQYF. As DNA, the CDR3 is TGTGCCAGCAGCTTAAACGGGGGGTTTCAGACCCAGTACTTC.

There are a few counts of this clonotype. This chain connects TRBV27 to TRBJ1-1; D gene ambiguous. V was pared by 3 bases and J by 2 bases, with 7 bases between. Germline-derived CDR1 and CDR2 are MNHEY and SMNVEV (reference sequence). This CDR3 comprises 13 residues. The CDR3 spells CASSFRKNTEAFF. The CDR3 region has the DNA TGTGCCAGCAGTTTCAGGAAAAACACTGAAGCTTTCTTT.

This clonotype has more than one count but fewer than ten. The chain couples TRBV3-1 to TRBJ2-2, with D unclear. The CDR3 has 15 residues. The germline gives CDR1 LGHDT, CDR2 YNNKEL (reference sequence). Trimming shortened V by 4 bases and J by 0 bases, and 9 bases separated the two germline ends. The DNA of the CDR3 is TGTGCCAGCAGCCCAGGCGTAGCGAACACCGGGGAGCTGTTTTTT. It translates to CASSPGVANTGELFF.

This clonotype was seen more than once but under ten times. The chain has TRBV3-1 and TRBJ2-3, with D possibly TRBD1 on 5 matching bases. This CDR3 has 15 residues. Trimming shortened V by 0 bases and J by 5 bases, and 12 bases separated the two germline ends. CDR1 and CDR2 from the germline V gene are LGHDT and YNNKEL (reference sequence). CDR3 protein: CASSQEGAKGDTQYF. The CDR3 DNA reads as TGTGCCAGCAGCCAAGAAGGGGCCAAGGGAGATACGCAGTATTTT.

This clonotype appeared many times. The chain carries TRBV20-1 and TRBJ2-2, with 8 bases lining up with TRBD1. The ends lost 6 bases at V and 7 bases at J; junction bases unmatched: 16. The CDR3 loop spans 16 amino acids. The germline V gene encodes CDR1 DFQATT and CDR2 SNEGSKA (reference sequence). The CDR3 region has the DNA TGCAGTGCCCCGGGGCGGAGACAGGGGAGGAGCGGGGAGCTGTTTTTT. This encodes CSAPGRRQGRSGELFF.

This clonotype was counted only a few times. The chain joins TRBV29-1 to TRBJ2-1; possibly TRBD1 for D (5 bases). This CDR3 spans 14 amino acids. Germline V gene lookup returns CDR1 SQVTM and CDR2 ANQGSEA. Trimming removed 7 bases from V and 6 bases from J, with 19 bases in between. The CDR3 DNA follows: TGCAGCGCTCAGGGAAGTCAGTTAAGCAATGAGCAGTTCTTC. This gives the protein CSAQGSQLSNEQFF.

This chain connects TRBV20-1 to TRBJ2-7, with 11 bases fitting TRBD2. Germline CDR1 DFQATT, CDR2 SNEGSKA (reference sequence). This CDR3 is built from 15 residues. The J segment lost 5 bases and the V segment lost 6 bases, leaving 12 bases of the junction unmatched. As DNA, the CDR3 is TGCAGTGCCACAACAGGGACTAGCGGTAGGGACGAGCAGTACTTC. This translates into CSATTGTSGRDEQYF.

This clonotype was observed a few times. The V call is TRBV10-3, the J call TRBJ2-3, with 8 bases that match TRBD1. The junction had 4 bases not matched to a gene; V was cut back by 2 bases and J by 3 bases. CDR1 is ENHRY, CDR2 SYGVKD, per germline. This CDR3 contains 15 residues. DNA for the CDR3: TGTGCCATCAGTGAGGCAGGGGGCATGACAGATACGCAGTATTTT. As protein: CAISEAGGMTDTQYF.

This clonotype was counted only a few times. The rearrangement links TRBV25-1 to TRBJ1-1; D not resolved. Germline CDR1 is MGHDK and CDR2 is SYGVNS. The CDR3 is 15 residues long. The germline V and J ends were trimmed by 7 bases and 4 bases, with 19 bases remaining between them. The CDR3 sequence is CASTWTVGSVTEAFF. CDR3 DNA sequence: TGTGCCAGCACATGGACGGTTGGGAGTGTCACTGAAGCTTTCTTT.

The chain links TRBV5-1 to TRBJ2-3, with 7 bases that match TRBD2. Germline CDR1 and CDR2: SGHRS and YFSETQ. This CDR3 has 17 residues. Trimming took 1 base from V and 2 from J; bases not matched to a gene: 10. CDR3 residues: CASSLRGGRLDTDTQYF. In DNA form, the CDR3 reads TGCGCCAGCAGCTTGCGCGGGGGAAGGTTGGACACAGATACGCAGTATTTT.

V gene TRBV18 combines with J gene TRBJ2-1, with D perhaps matching TRBD1 (6 bases). The CDR3 loop spans 15 amino acids. The V end lost 3 bases, the J end lost 3 bases, and 12 bases lay between the germline ends. Germline V lookup: CDR1 KGHSH, CDR2 LQKENI. CDR3 amino acids: CASSPKGHRYNEQFF. The CDR3 DNA reads TGTGCCAGCTCACCTAAGGGACACCGCTACAATGAGCAGTTCTTC.

The sample holds a few counts of this clonotype. The chain recombines TRBV6-1 with TRBJ1-1; TRBD1 is a possible D gene (5 bases). V was cut by 5 bases and J by 6 bases, with 22 bases left in between. There are 16 residues in the CDR3. Germline V gives CDR1 MNHNS, CDR2 SASEGT. DNA of the CDR3: TGTGCCAGCAGTCGACCCGTGGTCGGGGGAATGGCTGAAGCTTTCTTT. Its translation: CASSRPVVGGMAEAFF.

V gene TRBV10-3 combines with J gene TRBJ1-1, with a possible D match to TRBD1 (5 bases). Germline-derived CDR1 and CDR2 are ENHRY and SYGVKD. The V gene lost 6 bases and the J gene lost 2 bases, with 7 bases spanning the gap. The CDR3 sequence is 12 residues long. In DNA, the CDR3 is TGTGCCATCAGGGGGACCAACACTGAAGCTTTCTTT. It encodes CAIRGTNTEAFF.

The gene calls are TRBV28 and TRBJ2-3, with 7 bases that match TRBD2. Germline V gene sequence: CDR1 MDHEN, CDR2 SYDVKM. The CDR3 is made up of 14 amino acids. V shed 6 bases and J 2 bases; nucleotides not matched to a gene: 5. CDR3 sequence (DNA): TGTGCCAGCAGATCAGCGGGGAACACAGATACGCAGTATTTT. Its protein is CASRSAGNTDTQYF.

This chain links TRBV7-9 with TRBJ1-2; weak D call: TRBD1 (6 bases). This CDR3 has 14 residues. V lost 2 bases and J lost 8, with 15 bases in between. Germline CDR1 and CDR2: SEHNR and FQNEAQ (reference sequence). The CDR3 DNA reads TGTGCCAGCAGCTTACAGGGGCAGGGTCGAGGCTACACCTTC. Translation gives CASSLQGQGRGYTF.

This clonotype was counted only a few times. The chain is built from TRBV29-1 and TRBJ2-7, with 12 bases that match TRBD1. Trimming took 4 bases from V and 6 from J; bases not matched to a gene: 1. The CDR3 has 12 residues. Germline V gives CDR1 SQVTM, CDR2 ANQGSEA. CDR3 coding DNA: TGCAGCGTTGGGGACAGGGGGCCCGAGCAGTACTTC. It translates to CSVGDRGPEQYF.

The chain links TRBV6-1 to TRBJ2-2, with D tentatively TRBD1 (5 bases). Germline V lookup: CDR1 MNHNS, CDR2 SASEGT. V was trimmed by 1 base and J by 3 bases, leaving 12 bases between them. The CDR3 loop spans 16 amino acids. CDR3 coding DNA: TGTGCCAGCAGTGAAGGAAGGGGTATAGACACCGGGGAGCTGTTTTTT. The encoded protein is CASSEGRGIDTGELFF.

This clonotype was observed a handful of times. V is TRBV18 and J is TRBJ1-2; D unresolved. Trimming cost V 2 bases and J 6 bases, with 10 bases left between them. In germline, CDR1 is KGHSH, CDR2 LQKENI. CDR3 length equals 13 residues. The CDR3 sequence is CASSPLDGDGYTF. CDR3 DNA: TGTGCCAGCTCACCATTAGACGGTGATGGCTACACCTTC.